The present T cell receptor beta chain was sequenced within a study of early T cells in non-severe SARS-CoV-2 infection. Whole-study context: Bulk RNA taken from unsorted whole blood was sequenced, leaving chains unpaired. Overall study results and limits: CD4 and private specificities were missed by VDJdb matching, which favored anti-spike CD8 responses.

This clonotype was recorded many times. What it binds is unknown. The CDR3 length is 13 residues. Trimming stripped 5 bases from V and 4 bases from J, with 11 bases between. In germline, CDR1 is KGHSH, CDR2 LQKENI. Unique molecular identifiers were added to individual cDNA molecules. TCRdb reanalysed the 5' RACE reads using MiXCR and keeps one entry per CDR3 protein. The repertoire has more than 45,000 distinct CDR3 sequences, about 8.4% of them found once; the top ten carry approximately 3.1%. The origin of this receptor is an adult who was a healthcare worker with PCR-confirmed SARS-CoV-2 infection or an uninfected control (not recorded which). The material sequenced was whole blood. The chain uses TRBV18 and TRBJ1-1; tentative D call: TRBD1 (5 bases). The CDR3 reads CASSAGGVTEAFF. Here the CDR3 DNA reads TGTGCCAGCTCAGCCGGGGGGGTCACTGAAGCTTTCTTT.